This record concerns one T cell receptor (beta chain) sequence. The antigen is undetermined. This sample was included in a study of cytomegalovirus exposure and HLA in healthy donors. Study findings and constraints: Later on, a genetic analysis was performed. It linked a missense variant in DCLRE1C with V- and J-gene trimming of TCR beta. Across donors, presence/absence analyses took sequencing depth to be roughly uniform. It was about 150 TCR beta chains that were listed as cytomegalovirus-associated.

The CDR3 is 15 residues long. V was cut by 0 bases and J by 8 bases, with 11 bases left in between. CDR1 and CDR2 from the germline V gene are LNHNV and YYDKDF (reference sequence). A multiplex PCR was run with 60 Vbeta primers and 13 Jbeta primers. Generated by immunoSEQ multiplex PCR, the TCRdb table keeps only in-frame clones and is missing some. The sample contains more than 95,000 clones, roughly 70% of which appear only once. This clonotype was obtained from a young woman in good health and CMV-seronegative. The chain couples TRBV15 to TRBJ1-6, with D uncertain. Sequenced sample: PBMCs. The CDR3 region is CATSRDPKRDSPLHF. The CDR3 DNA reads TGTGCCACCAGCAGAGATCCCAAGAGGGATTCACCCCTCCACTTT. Together with reference TRBV15 and TRBJ1-6, the CDR3 gives the full variable domain: DAMVIQNPRYQVTQFGKPVTLSCSQTLNHNVMYWYQQKSSQAPKLLFHYYDKDFNNEADTPDNFQSRRPNTSFCFLDIRSPGLGDTAMYLCATSRDPKRDSPLHFGNGTRLTVT.